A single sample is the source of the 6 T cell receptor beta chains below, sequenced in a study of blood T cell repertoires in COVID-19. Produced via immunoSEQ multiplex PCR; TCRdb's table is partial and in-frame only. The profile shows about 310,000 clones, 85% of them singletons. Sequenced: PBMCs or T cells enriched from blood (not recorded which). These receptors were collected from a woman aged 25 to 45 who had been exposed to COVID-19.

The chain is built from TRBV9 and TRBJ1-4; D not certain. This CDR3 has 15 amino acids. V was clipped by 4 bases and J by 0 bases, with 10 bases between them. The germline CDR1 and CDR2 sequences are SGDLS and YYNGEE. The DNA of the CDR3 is TGTGCCAGCAGCCCTACTGATACAACTAATGAAAAACTGTTTTTT. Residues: CASSPTDTTNEKLFF.

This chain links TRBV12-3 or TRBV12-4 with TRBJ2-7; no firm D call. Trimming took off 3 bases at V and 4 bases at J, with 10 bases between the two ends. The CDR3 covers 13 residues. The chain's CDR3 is CASSFNPQYEQYF. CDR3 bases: TGTGCCAGCAGTTTTAACCCCCAGTACGAGCAGTACTTC.

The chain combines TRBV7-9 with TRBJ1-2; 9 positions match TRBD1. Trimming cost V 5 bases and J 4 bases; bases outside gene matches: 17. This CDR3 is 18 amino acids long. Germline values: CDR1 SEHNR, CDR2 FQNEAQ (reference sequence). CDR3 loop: CASSPSGTGLLSIYGYTF. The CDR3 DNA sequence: TGTGCCAGCAGCCCCTCCGGGACAGGGCTATTATCTATCTATGGCTACACCTTC.

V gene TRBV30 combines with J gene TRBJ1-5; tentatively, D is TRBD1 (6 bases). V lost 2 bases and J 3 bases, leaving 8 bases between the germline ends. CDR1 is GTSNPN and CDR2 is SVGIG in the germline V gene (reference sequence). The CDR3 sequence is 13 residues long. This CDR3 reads CAWSQGFNQPQHF. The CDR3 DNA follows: TGTGCCTGGAGTCAGGGGTTCAATCAGCCCCAGCATTTT. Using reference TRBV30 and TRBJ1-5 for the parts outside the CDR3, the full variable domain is SQTIHQWPATLVQPVGSPLSLECTVEGTSNPNLYWYRQAAGRGLQLLFYSVGIGQISSEVPQNLSASRPQDRQFILSSKKLLLSDSGFYLCAWSQGFNQPQHFGDGTRLSIL.

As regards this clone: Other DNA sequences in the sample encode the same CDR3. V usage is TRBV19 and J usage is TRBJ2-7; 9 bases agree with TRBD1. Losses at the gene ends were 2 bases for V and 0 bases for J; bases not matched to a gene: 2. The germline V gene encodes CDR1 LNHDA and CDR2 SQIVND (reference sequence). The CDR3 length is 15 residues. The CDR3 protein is CASSITTGGSYEQYF. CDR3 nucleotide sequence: TGTGCCAGTAGTATAACGACAGGGGGCTCCTACGAGCAGTACTTC.

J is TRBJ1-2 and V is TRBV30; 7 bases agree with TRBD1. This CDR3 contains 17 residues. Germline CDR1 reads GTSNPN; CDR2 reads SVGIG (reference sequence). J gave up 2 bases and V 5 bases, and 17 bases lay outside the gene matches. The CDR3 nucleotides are TGTGCCTGGCAAGACAGGGTATTGAGTCGGACAAACTATGGCTACACCTTC. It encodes CAWQDRVLSRTNYGYTF.